This T cell receptor (beta chain) was identified during a study of T-cell memory formation after mild COVID-19. From germline, CDR1 is SQVTM and CDR2 ANQGSEA. This CDR3 spans 11 amino acids. Trimming took 4 bases from V and 3 from J, leaving 7 bases between them. Each CDR3 protein is one row after TCRdb ran MiXCR on the 5' RACE reads. Of approximately 480,000 distinct CDR3 sequences detected, around a sixth appear once; the ten largest clones hold 9% to 15%. The sequencing sample was made of PBMCs or a T cell subset sorted from them (not recorded which). The chain joins TRBV29-1 to TRBJ2-7; D not resolved. This clonotype was obtained from an adult woman who had mild COVID-19 (a few samples of this study predate the infection). Cell type and time point are not known. CDR3 sequence reads: CSVVTDYEQYF. Here the CDR3 DNA reads TGCAGCGTTGTAACAGACTACGAGCAGTACTTC.